This TCR beta chain was documented in a study of blood T cell repertoires in COVID-19. Overall study: Sites across the United States, Italy and Spain contributed samples from acute and convalescent COVID-19. The cDNA or gDNA used as material had been derived from T cells, B-cell-depleted T cells, or PBMCs.

Patients in Seattle were enrolled during active infection, then followed longitudinally. V trimming: 3 bases; J trimming: 3 bases; junction bases outside the gene matches: 0. Germline values: CDR1 MNHNS, CDR2 SASEGT. This CDR3 spans 14 amino acids. As concerns this clone: Other DNA sequences in this sample translate to the same CDR3.

In the original processing: Counts of nucleated cells, estimated from reference gene primer amplification, were obtained. Assay: immunoSEQ multiplex PCR; the TCRdb copy retains only in-frame clones and omits some. Clone size and V and J calls were adopted from that table, with D and trimming inferred from the DNA. Altogether 250,000 to 300,000 clones are present, approximately 87% being singletons, with the ten largest covering about an eighth. The sequence came from a woman between 25 and 40 years old with COVID-19, enrolled during active disease. The sequenced sample was peripheral blood. The rearrangement uses TRBV6-1 and TRBJ2-3; 10 bases agree with TRBD2. The CDR3 loop reads CASSEGLATDTQYF. The CDR3 DNA reads as TGTGCCAGCAGTGAGGGACTAGCGACAGATACGCAGTATTTT.